The 10 T cell receptor beta chains below come from one sample, sequenced in a study of blood T cell repertoires in COVID-19 (dated by TCRdb to the early 2020s). Library prep was done by the immunoSEQ multiplex PCR assay. Entries here come from immuneACCESS through TCRdb and include only in-frame sequences with V and J called. Some clones fail to appear in such tables; in the studies checked, an unresolved V gene covers under half of the shortfall, and the cause of the remainder is unknown. The sample table shows 150,000 to 200,000 clones, and 80% to 95% are seen once. The ten most abundant clones make up roughly 4.4% of the sample. The sequencing input was peripheral blood. These receptors were obtained from a woman in her forties or fifties with acute or convalescent COVID-19.

J is TRBJ1-1 and V is TRBV7-2, with D unclear. This CDR3 comprises 17 residues. Germline V gene data show CDR1 as SGHTA and CDR2 as FQGNSA. V gave up 5 bases and J gave up 5 bases, with 24 bases separating them. The CDR3 nucleotides read TGTGCCAGCAGCCAAATACCACCCGTGGTGAGGGCAACTGAAGCTTTCTTT. As protein: CASSQIPPVVRATEAFF.

V is TRBV19 and J is TRBJ1-2, with unresolved D. V shed 5 bases and J shed 3 bases, with 7 bases lying between them. CDR3 length equals 12 residues. Germline V gene lookup returns CDR1 LNHDA and CDR2 SQIVND (reference sequence). CDR3 residues: CASSVGHYGYTF. As DNA, the CDR3 is TGTGCCAGTAGTGTGGGCCACTATGGCTACACCTTC.

This sequence joins TRBV13 and TRBJ2-2; 7 bases map to TRBD2. The CDR3 spans 16 residues. In germline, CDR1 is PRHDT, CDR2 FYEKMQ (reference sequence). The junction had 8 bases not matched to a gene; V was cut back by 1 base and J by 6 bases. The CDR3 region has the DNA TGTGCCAGCAGCTTAGACGGGCGGGAGCGGCCCGGGGAGCTGTTTTTT. As protein: CASSLDGRERPGELFF.

J is TRBJ2-3 and V is TRBV5-1; D may be TRBD1 (5 bases). CDR1 and CDR2 (germline): SGHRS, YFSETQ. The CDR3 is made up of 13 amino acids. The V and J ends lost 6 bases and 0 bases respectively, with 8 bases between them. CDR3: CASKQGSTDTQYF. The CDR3 nucleotides read TGCGCCAGCAAGCAGGGAAGCACAGATACGCAGTATTTT.

The chain recombines TRBV4-3 with TRBJ1-1; no definite D call. V lost 0 bases and J lost 3, with 11 bases in between. This CDR3 region has 15 residues. The germline CDR1 and CDR2 sequences are LGHNA and YSLEER. In nucleotides, the CDR3 is TGCGCCAGCAGCCAAGATGCAGTGGCGGACACTGAAGCTTTCTTT. It yields the protein CASSQDAVADTEAFF.

The rearrangement joins TRBV9 to TRBJ2-7; 7 bases are shared with TRBD1. The CDR3 has 15 residues. The germline V gene has CDR1 SGDLS and CDR2 YYNGEE. Trimming took 0 bases from V and 4 from J; bases not matched to a gene: 7. The CDR3 loop is CASSVGVDRAYEQYF. CDR3 nucleotide sequence: TGTGCCAGCAGCGTAGGGGTAGACAGGGCTTACGAGCAGTACTTC.

The chain employs TRBV3-1 (or the pseudogene TRBV3-2) and TRBJ1-3; D is undetermined. In germline, CDR1 is LGHDT, CDR2 YNNKEL (reference sequence). This CDR3 spans 15 amino acids. Trimming shortened V by 4 bases and J by 2 bases, and 12 bases separated the two germline ends. The CDR3 sequence is CASSPPGSTGNTIYF. Written as DNA, the CDR3 is TGTGCCAGCAGCCCCCCAGGCTCGACTGGAAACACCATATATTTT.

V usage is TRBV7-6 and J usage is TRBJ2-1; 11 nucleotides match TRBD2. Germline V lookup: CDR1 SGHVS, CDR2 FNYEAQ. The V and J ends lost 3 bases and 4 bases, in that order; junction bases with no gene match: 2. CDR3 size: 15 residues. CDR3 amino acids: CASSLGLAVYNEQFF. The CDR3 bases are TGTGCCAGCAGCTTGGGACTAGCGGTTTACAATGAGCAGTTCTTC.

The chain links TRBV5-1 to TRBJ1-2; maybe TRBD1 (5 bases). The CDR3 has 13 amino acids. V shed 7 bases and J shed 3 bases, with 13 bases lying between them. Germline CDR1 SGHRS, CDR2 YFSETQ. The CDR3 sequence is CASGPGWDYGYTF. The CDR3 DNA reads TGCGCCAGCGGCCCAGGGTGGGACTATGGCTACACCTTC.

The gene calls are TRBV18 and TRBJ1-5, with 8 bases identical to TRBD1. The CDR3 spans 16 residues. Germline-derived CDR1 and CDR2 are KGHSH and LQKENI. After removal of 3 bases from V and 4 bases from J, the junction contained 8 bases not matched to a gene. This CDR3 is CASSPAGQEGNQPQHF. The CDR3 nucleotides read TGTGCCAGCTCACCCGCGGGACAGGAGGGAAATCAGCCCCAGCATTTT. Full variable domain (outside the CDR3, taken from reference TRBV18 and TRBJ1-5): NAGVMQNPRHLVRRRGQEARLRCSPMKGHSHVYWYRQLPEEGLKFMVYLQKENIIDESGMPKERFSAEFPKEGPSILRIQQVVRGDSAAYFCASSPAGQEGNQPQHFGDGTRLSIL.